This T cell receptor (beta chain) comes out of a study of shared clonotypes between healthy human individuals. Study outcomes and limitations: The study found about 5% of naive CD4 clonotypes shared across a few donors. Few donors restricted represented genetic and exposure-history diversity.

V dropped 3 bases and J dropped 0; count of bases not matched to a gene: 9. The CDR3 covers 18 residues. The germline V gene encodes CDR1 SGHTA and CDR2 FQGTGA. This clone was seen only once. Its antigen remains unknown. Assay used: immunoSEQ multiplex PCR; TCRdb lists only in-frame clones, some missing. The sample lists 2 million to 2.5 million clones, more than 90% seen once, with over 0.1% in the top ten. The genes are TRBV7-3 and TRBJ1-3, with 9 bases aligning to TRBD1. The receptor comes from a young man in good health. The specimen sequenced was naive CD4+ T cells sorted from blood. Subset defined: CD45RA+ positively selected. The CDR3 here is CASSFPGQGHNSGNTIYF. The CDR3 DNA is TGTGCCAGCAGCTTTCCGGGACAGGGTCATAACTCTGGAAACACCATATATTTT. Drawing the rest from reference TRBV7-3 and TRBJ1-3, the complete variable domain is GAGVSQTPSNKVTEKGKYVELRCDPISGHTALYWYRQSLGQGPEFLIYFQGTGAADDSGLPNDRFFAVRPEGSVSTLKIQRTERGDSAVYLCASSFPGQGHNSGNTIYFGEGSWLTVV.